Sequencing of this T cell receptor (beta chain) was carried out in a study of shared clonotypes between healthy human individuals. CDR3 length equals 15 residues. V shed 5 bases and J shed 8 bases, with 18 bases lying between them. Germline CDR1 reads MDHEN; CDR2 reads SYDVKM. The assay was immunoSEQ multiplex PCR, and TCRdb's table has in-frame clones only and misses some. Of a few hundred thousand clones listed, almost 97% are singletons. The J gene is TRBJ1-4, the V gene TRBV28, with D possibly matching TRBD1 (6 bases). Sequenced: naive CD4+ T cells sorted from blood. Noted subset: CD45RA+ positively selected. This TCR was recovered from a woman younger than 45 in good health. CDR3: CASSPPTGGLEKLFF. Written as DNA, the CDR3 is TGTGCCAGCAGTCCACCCACCGGGGGCCTCGAAAAACTGTTTTTT.